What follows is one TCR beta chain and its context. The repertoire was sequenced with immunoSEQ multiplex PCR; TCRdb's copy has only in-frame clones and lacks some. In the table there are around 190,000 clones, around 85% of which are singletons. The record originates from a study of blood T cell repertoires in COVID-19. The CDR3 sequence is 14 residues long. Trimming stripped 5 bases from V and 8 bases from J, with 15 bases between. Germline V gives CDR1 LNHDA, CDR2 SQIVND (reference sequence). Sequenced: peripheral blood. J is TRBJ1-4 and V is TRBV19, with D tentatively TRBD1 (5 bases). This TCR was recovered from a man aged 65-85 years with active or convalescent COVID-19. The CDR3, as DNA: TGTGCCAGTAGTCTTGACAGTCCTCAGGAAAAACTGTTTTTT. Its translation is CASSLDSPQEKLFF.